These T cell receptor beta chains were read from a single sample in a study of T cells in Graves' hyperthyroidism and ophthalmopathy. MiXCR, applied by TCRdb to the multiplex PCR reads, yields one record per CDR3 protein. Among over 300,000 distinct CDR3 sequences listed, approximately 15% were seen once. Sequencing was carried out using blood. These receptors all stem from a woman between 40 and 55 years old with Graves' ophthalmopathy. CDR3s leave out the opening cysteine and the closing phenylalanine or tryptophan.

V: TRBV20-1
J: TRBJ2-1
length: 13
CDR3: SATSGRARYNEQF

V: TRBV7-9
J: TRBJ2-5
length: 10
CDR3: ASSSEEETQY

V: TRBV6-2/TRBV6-3
J: TRBJ1-3
length: 14
CDR3: ASSYGNRGAGNTIY

V: TRBV6-2/TRBV6-3
J: TRBJ2-2
length: 12
CDR3: ASRWDYLYGELF

V: TRBV7-8
J: TRBJ2-3
length: 10
CDR3: ASSLKGDTQY

V: TRBV15
J: TRBJ2-2
length: 17
CDR3: ATSLSGRTSGANTGELF

V: TRBV11-2
J: TRBJ2-5
length: 11
CDR3: ASSRAPQETQY

V: TRBV5-5
J: TRBJ1-2
length: 13
CDR3: ASSDEGLGGRGYT

V: TRBV7-2
J: TRBJ2-7
length: 14
CDR3: ASSSGGKGALGEQY

V: TRBV7-9
J: TRBJ1-6
length: 12
CDR3: ASSPTGVGSPLH

V: TRBV4-1
J: TRBJ2-1
length: 13
CDR3: ASSRDGVLYNEQF

V: TRBV2
J: TRBJ2-1
length: 13
CDR3: ASSNTGSSYNEQF

V: TRBV2
J: TRBJ2-5
length: 12
CDR3: ASSASGGGETQY

V: TRBV6-2/TRBV6-3
J: TRBJ2-5
length: 12
CDR3: ASSYSAGGETQY

V: TRBV4-2
J: TRBJ2-2
length: 12
CDR3: ASSSTANTGELF

V: TRBV9
J: TRBJ2-1
length: 12
CDR3: ASSVGDGYNEQF

V: TRBV5-1
J: TRBJ2-5
length: 14
CDR3: ASSLAGTGGQETQY

V: TRBV11-3
J: TRBJ2-2
length: 10
CDR3: ASSRPTGELF

V: TRBV12-5
J: TRBJ2-7
length: 14
CDR3: ASGLKPGGISYEQY

V: TRBV2
J: TRBJ2-1
length: 11
CDR3: ASPGVGLNEQF

V: TRBV2
J: TRBJ2-7
length: 10
CDR3: ASSSDRYEQY

V: TRBV12-3/TRBV12-4
J: TRBJ1-6
length: 11
CDR3: ASRDRVNSPLH

V: TRBV3-1
J: TRBJ1-2
length: 13
CDR3: ASSGTGANNYGYT

V: TRBV20-1
J: TRBJ2-1
length: 13
CDR3: TVPLSGLRDNEQF

V: TRBV10-3
J: TRBJ1-6
length: 13
CDR3: AISKGGPPNSPLH

V: TRBV27
J: TRBJ2-2
length: 14
CDR3: ASRSPGGVNTGELF

V: TRBV12-3/TRBV12-4
J: TRBJ1-4
length: 11
CDR3: ASSFVVNEKLF

V: TRBV6-1
J: TRBJ1-1
length: 11
CDR3: ASSASGVTEAF

V: TRBV6-1
J: TRBJ2-4
length: 14
CDR3: ASSEAYRGAKNIQY

V: TRBV11-2
J: TRBJ2-2
length: 13
CDR3: ASSLLLANTGELF

V: TRBV5-1
J: TRBJ2-7
length: 13
CDR3: ASSKTAKSSYEQY

V: TRBV6-1
J: TRBJ2-7
length: 16
CDR3: ASSPRWDPSGGAYEQY

V: TRBV5-5
J: TRBJ2-1
length: 16
CDR3: ASSPRASGISSYNEQF

V: TRBV28
J: TRBJ2-1
length: 20
CDR3: ASSFSRRPGLAGVGTYNEQF

V: TRBV10-3
J: TRBJ1-1
length: 13
CDR3: AIGESRVGDTEAF

V: TRBV2
J: TRBJ1-6
length: 11
CDR3: ASKAQLGSPLH

V: TRBV29-1
J: TRBJ1-4
length: 8
CDR3: SVVEGKLF

V: TRBV6-1
J: TRBJ2-7
length: 12
CDR3: ATLLDRRSYEQY

V: TRBV25-1
J: TRBJ2-1
length: 14
CDR3: ASSPPKTASYNEQF

V: TRBV30
J: TRBJ2-3
length: 12
CDR3: AWSRGTGTDTQY

V: TRBV28
J: TRBJ1-3
length: 13
CDR3: ASSPRGTSGNTIY

V: TRBV11-3
J: TRBJ2-7
length: 12
CDR3: ASSLSTGVHEQY

V: TRBV7-8
J: TRBJ2-1
length: 15
CDR3: ASSLGAGGLSYNEQF

V: TRBV14
J: TRBJ2-7
length: 13
CDR3: ASNRGASGAYEQY

V: TRBV11-2
J: TRBJ2-7
length: 12
CDR3: ASSFSRGANEQY

V: TRBV5-4
J: TRBJ1-2
length: 14
CDR3: ASSSPDLRRNYGYT

V: TRBV3-1
J: TRBJ2-2
length: 11
CDR3: ASSTTSVGELF

V: TRBV6-1
J: TRBJ2-1
length: 12
CDR3: ASSEAHSMGEQF